Sequencing of this T cell receptor beta chain was carried out in a study of cytomegalovirus exposure and HLA in healthy donors. PCR primers comprised 60 Vbeta and 13 Jbeta primers. The repertoire was sequenced with immunoSEQ multiplex PCR; TCRdb's copy has only in-frame clones and lacks some. In the table there are approximately 140,000 clones, around three quarters of which are singletons. Germline V gene lookup returns CDR1 MNHEY and CDR2 SMNVEV (reference sequence). Losses at the gene ends were 2 bases for V and 9 bases for J; bases not matched to a gene: 7. This CDR3 region has 15 residues. Concerning this clone itself: Its antigen is still unknown.

Findings of the study overall: Cytomegalovirus status, reportedly, was diagnosed with high specificity and sensitivity by the classifier. Generally TCR sequences proved uncommon, though certain public TCRs appeared in numerous donors. According to an earlier analysis, most TCR beta V segments yielded productive rearrangements about 90% or about 30% of the time.

The receptor's source is a man between 35 and 55 years old in good health and CMV-seropositive. This chain connects TRBV27 to TRBJ2-1; 10 nucleotides align to TRBD2. Sequencing was carried out using PBMCs. The CDR3 spells CASSLLAGVRSEQFF. The CDR3, as DNA: TGTGCCAGCAGTTTACTAGCGGGAGTAAGAAGTGAGCAGTTCTTC.